The 10 T cell receptor beta chains below come from one sample, sequenced in a study of shared clonotypes between healthy human individuals. The method was immunoSEQ multiplex PCR; TCRdb's version includes in-frame clones alone and lacks a portion of them. The data show about 510,000 clones, 95% to 97% seen once. Sequences were obtained from naive CD4+ T cells sorted from blood. Subset denoted: CD45RA+ positively selected. These receptors came from a woman aged 25 to 39 in good health.

In DNA form, the CDR3 reads TGTGCCAGCAGACGGTTAGCGGGAGCTAGAGAGCAGTACTTC. Amino acid sequence: CASRRLAGAREQYF. This chain joins TRBV11-2 and TRBJ2-5, with 9 bases lining up with TRBD2. CDR1 is SGHAT, CDR2 FQNNGV, per germline. J gave up 11 bases and V 6 bases, and 13 bases lay outside the gene matches. The CDR3 sequence is 14 residues long.

This chain links TRBV6-4 with TRBJ2-7; 7 positions agree with TRBD2. V lost 11 bases and J lost 5; bases outside the gene matches: 24. The CDR3 length is 17 residues. From germline, CDR1 is MRHNA and CDR2 SNTAGT. The CDR3 DNA sequence: TGTGCCCGGGGAGGATCCAGCGGGGACCCTAATAGGCACGAGCAGTACTTC. Translation: CARGGSSGDPNRHEQYF.

The chain uses TRBV6-5 and TRBJ1-4; tentatively, D is TRBD1 (5 bases). Germline-derived CDR1 and CDR2 are MNHEY and SVGAGI. Trimming took off 7 bases at V and 7 bases at J, with 7 bases between the two ends. The CDR3 loop spans 11 amino acids. This chain's CDR3 is CASKRGEKLFF. The CDR3 region has the DNA TGTGCCAGCAAGAGGGGTGAAAAACTGTTTTTT.

This clone was observed once. The rearrangement links TRBV25-1 to TRBJ2-3; unclear D gene. The CDR3 is 14 amino acids. Trimming removed 8 bases from V and 3 bases from J, with 15 bases in between. Germline V CDR1 and CDR2: MGHDK, SYGVNS. The CDR3 here is CASRRRAPTDTQYF. CDR3 coding DNA: TGTGCCAGCCGTCGACGGGCCCCAACAGATACGCAGTATTTT.

The chain links TRBV5-1 to TRBJ2-6; D unresolved. V was shortened by 0 bases and J by 3 bases, with 7 bases between the two germline ends. This CDR3 has 15 residues. Germline CDR1 and CDR2: SGHRS and YFSETQ. The CDR3 nucleotides read TGCGCCAGCAGCTTGGTCTCTTTTGGGGCCAACGTCCTGACTTTC. Its protein product is CASSLVSFGANVLTF.

The chain recombines TRBV6-6 with TRBJ2-1; no firm D call. The CDR3 is 16 residues long. V shed 8 bases and J shed 9 bases, with 26 bases lying between them. The V gene's germline CDR1 is MNHNY and CDR2 SVGAGI (reference sequence). The CDR3 sequence is CASDYVGPPSVGEQFF. For the CDR3, the DNA is TGTGCCAGCGATTATGTAGGACCCCCGTCCGTCGGTGAGCAGTTCTTC.

The chain recombines TRBV5-1 with TRBJ2-6; TRBD1 is a possible D gene (7 bases). CDR3 length: 18 residues. The V gene lost 2 bases and the J gene lost 0 bases, with 15 bases spanning the gap. Germline CDR1 and CDR2: SGHRS and YFSETQ. In DNA form, the CDR3 reads TGCGCCAGCAGCTTATCAGGGGGGCGAGGCTCTGGGGCCAACGTCCTGACTTTC. It codes for CASSLSGGRGSGANVLTF.

The CDR3 DNA follows: TGTGCCAGCAGCTACTCTAAGAGCACCGGGGAGCTGTTTTTT. This translates into CASSYSKSTGELFF. This chain links TRBV6-4 with TRBJ2-2; no definite D call. The CDR3 covers 14 residues. The germline V gene encodes CDR1 MRHNA and CDR2 SNTAGT. Trimming cost V 6 bases and J 4 bases, with 12 bases left between them.

The rearrangement uses TRBV7-9 and TRBJ1-4; tentatively, D is TRBD1 (5 bases). The V gene's germline CDR1 is SEHNR and CDR2 FQNEAQ (reference sequence). The CDR3 has 15 residues. V dropped 1 base and J dropped 8 bases, with 14 bases sitting between them. DNA of the CDR3: TGTGCCAGCAGCTTAGGAGGGGAGATTGGGGAAAAACTGTTTTTT. Translation gives CASSLGGEIGEKLFF.

CDR3 DNA: TGCGCCAGCAGCCCGAGCGCGTTGGCAGGAGACACCGGGGAGCTGTTTTTT. Residues: CASSPSALAGDTGELFF. This sequence joins TRBV5-1 and TRBJ2-2; D gene unclear. Germline V gene lookup returns CDR1 SGHRS and CDR2 YFSETQ. This CDR3 is built from 17 residues. V lost 4 bases, J lost 3 bases, and 19 bases lay in between.